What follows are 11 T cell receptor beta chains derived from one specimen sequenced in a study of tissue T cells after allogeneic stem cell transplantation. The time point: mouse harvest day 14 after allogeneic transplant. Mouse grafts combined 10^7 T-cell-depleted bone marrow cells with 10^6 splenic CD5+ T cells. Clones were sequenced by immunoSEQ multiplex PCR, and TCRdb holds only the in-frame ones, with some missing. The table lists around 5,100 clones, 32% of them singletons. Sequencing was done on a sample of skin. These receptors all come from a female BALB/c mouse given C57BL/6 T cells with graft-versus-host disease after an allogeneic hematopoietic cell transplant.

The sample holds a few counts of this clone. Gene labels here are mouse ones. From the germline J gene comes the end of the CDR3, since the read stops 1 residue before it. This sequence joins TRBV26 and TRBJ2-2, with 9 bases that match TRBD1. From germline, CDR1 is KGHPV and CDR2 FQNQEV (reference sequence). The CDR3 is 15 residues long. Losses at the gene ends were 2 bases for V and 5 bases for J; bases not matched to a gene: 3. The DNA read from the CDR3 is TGTGCCAGCAGTCTGGACAGGGGGGGGACCGGGCAGCTCTAC. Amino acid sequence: CASSLDRGGTGQLY. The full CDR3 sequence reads CASSLDRGGTGQLYF.

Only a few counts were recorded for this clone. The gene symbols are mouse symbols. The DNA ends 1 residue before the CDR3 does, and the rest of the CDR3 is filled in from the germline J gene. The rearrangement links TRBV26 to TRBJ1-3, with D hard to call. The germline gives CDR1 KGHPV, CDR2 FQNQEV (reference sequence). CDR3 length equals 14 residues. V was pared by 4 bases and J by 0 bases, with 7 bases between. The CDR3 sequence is CASSPDTSGNTLYF. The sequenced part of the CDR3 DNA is TGTGCCAGCAGTCCCGACACTTCTGGAAATACGCTCTAT. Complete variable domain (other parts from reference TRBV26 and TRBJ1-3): NSKVIQTPRYLVKGQGQKAKMRCIPEKGHPVVFWYQQNKNNEFKFLINFQNQEVLQQIDMTEKRFSAECPSNSPCSLEIQSSEAGDSALYLCASSPDTSGNTLYFGEGSRLIVV.

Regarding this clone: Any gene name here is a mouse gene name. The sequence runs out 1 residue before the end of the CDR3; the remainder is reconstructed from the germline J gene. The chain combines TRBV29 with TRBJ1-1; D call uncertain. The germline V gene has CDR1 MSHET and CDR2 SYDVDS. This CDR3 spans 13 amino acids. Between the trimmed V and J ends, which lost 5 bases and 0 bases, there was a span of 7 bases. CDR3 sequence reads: CASSPGANTEVFF. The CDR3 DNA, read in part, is TGTGCTAGCAGTCCGGGTGCAAACACAGAAGTCTTC.

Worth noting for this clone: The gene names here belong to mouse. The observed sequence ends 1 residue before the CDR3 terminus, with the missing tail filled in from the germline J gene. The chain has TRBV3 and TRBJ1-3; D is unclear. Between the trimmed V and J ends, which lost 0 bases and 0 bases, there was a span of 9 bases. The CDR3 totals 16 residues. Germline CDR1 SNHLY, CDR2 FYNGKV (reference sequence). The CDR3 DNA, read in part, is TGTGCCAGCAGCTTAGCTCAAAGCCATTCTGGAAATACGCTCTAT. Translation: CASSLAQSHSGNTLY. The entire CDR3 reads CASSLAQSHSGNTLYF.

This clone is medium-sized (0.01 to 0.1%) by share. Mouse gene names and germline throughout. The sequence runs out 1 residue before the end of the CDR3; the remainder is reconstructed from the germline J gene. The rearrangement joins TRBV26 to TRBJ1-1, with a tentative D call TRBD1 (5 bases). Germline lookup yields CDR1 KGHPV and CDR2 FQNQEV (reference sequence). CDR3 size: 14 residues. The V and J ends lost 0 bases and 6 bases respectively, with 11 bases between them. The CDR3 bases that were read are TGTGCCAGCAGTCTGTCAAGGAGGGGAGCAGAAGTCTTC. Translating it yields CASSLSRRGAEVF. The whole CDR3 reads CASSLSRRGAEVFF.

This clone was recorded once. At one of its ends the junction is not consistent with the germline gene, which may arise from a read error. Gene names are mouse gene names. CDR3 DNA, as far as it was read: TGTGGTGCCAGGGGGACCAACACCGGGCAGCTCTAC. This translates into CGARGTNTGQLY. The full CDR3 sequence reads CGARGTNTGQLYF. The chain combines TRBV20 with TRBJ2-2; TRBD1 matches 7 bases. The CDR3 goes on 1 residue after the read ends, and that part is filled in from the germline J gene. CDR3 length equals 13 residues. Germline values: CDR1 GFQATS, CDR2 STVNSAI.

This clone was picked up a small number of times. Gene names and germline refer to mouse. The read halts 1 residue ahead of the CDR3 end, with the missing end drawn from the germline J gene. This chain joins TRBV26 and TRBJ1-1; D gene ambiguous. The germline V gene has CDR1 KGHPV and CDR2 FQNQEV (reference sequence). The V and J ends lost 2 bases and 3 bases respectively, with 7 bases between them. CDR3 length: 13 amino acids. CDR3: CASSLGADTEVFF. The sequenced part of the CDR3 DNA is TGTGCCAGCAGTCTGGGTGCGGACACAGAAGTCTTC.

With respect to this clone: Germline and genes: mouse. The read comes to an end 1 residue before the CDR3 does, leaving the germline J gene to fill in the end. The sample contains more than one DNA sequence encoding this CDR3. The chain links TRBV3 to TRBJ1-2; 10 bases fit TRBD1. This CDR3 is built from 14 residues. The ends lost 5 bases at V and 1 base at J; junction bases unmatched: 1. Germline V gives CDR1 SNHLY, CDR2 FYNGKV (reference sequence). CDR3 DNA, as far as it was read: TGTGCCAGCAGCCGGGACAGGGGAAACTCCGACTACACC. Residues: CASSRDRGNSDYT. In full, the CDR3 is CASSRDRGNSDYTF. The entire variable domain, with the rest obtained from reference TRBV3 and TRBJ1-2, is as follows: GPKVLQIPSHQIIDMGQMVTLNCDPVSNHLYFYWYKQILGQQMEFLVNFYNGKVMEKSKLFKDQFSVERPDGSYFTLKIQPTALEDSAVYFCASSRDRGNSDYTFGSGTRLLVI.

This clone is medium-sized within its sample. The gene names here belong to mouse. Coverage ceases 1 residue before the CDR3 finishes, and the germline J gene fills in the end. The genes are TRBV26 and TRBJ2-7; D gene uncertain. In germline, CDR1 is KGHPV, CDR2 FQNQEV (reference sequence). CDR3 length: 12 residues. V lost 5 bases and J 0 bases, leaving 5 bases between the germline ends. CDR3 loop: CASSSPSYEQYF. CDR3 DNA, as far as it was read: TGTGCCAGCAGTTCACCCTCCTATGAACAGTAC.

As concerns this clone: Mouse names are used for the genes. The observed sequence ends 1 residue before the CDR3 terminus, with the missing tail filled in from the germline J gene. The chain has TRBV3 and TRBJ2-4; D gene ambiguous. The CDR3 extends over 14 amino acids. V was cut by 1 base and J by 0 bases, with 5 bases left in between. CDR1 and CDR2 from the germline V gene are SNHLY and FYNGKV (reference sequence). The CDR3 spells CASSLGRSQNTLYF. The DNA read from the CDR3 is TGTGCCAGCAGCTTAGGGAGGAGTCAAAACACCTTGTAC.

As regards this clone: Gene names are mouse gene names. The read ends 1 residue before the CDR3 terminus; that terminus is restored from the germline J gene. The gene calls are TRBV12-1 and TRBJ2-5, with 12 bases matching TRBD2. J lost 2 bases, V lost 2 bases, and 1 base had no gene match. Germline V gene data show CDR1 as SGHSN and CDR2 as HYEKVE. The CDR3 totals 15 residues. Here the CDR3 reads CASSPTGGAQDTQYF. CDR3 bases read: TGTGCCAGCTCTCCGACTGGGGGGGCCCAAGACACCCAGTAC. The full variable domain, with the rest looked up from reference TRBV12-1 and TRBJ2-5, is DSGVVQSPRHIIKEKGGRSVLTCIPISGHSNVVWYQQTLGKELKFLIQHYEKVERDKGFLPSRFSVQQFDDYHSEMNMSALELEDSAMYFCASSPTGGAQDTQYFGPGTRLLVL.